This TCR beta chain is drawn from a study of T cell responses to AZD1222 COVID-19 vaccine. This clone has a single count. Its antigen remains unidentified. General observations from the study: When two AZD1222 doses had been given, Spike-specific TCR breadth and depth rose. The donor group comprised mostly white British people and more females; the analysis possibly underestimated clonal diversity.

Using immunoSEQ multiplex PCR, the repertoire was profiled, and TCRdb retains in-frame clones only, with some absent. The sample holds 70,000 or so clones, 75% to 90% seen once. Germline V lookup: CDR1 MNHEY, CDR2 SVGAGI. This CDR3 is built from 14 residues. V lost 4 bases, J lost 10 bases, and 5 bases stayed unmatched. This sequence originates from an adult who received the AZD1222 COVID-19 vaccine. Sequenced material: peripheral blood, taken 28 days after the second AZD1222 dose. The chain couples TRBV6-5 to TRBJ1-6, with 9 bases lining up with TRBD1. The CDR3 protein is CASSWGQGSSPLHF. The CDR3 coding sequence is TGTGCCAGCAGTTGGGGACAGGGTTCGTCACCCCTCCACTTT.